This entry concerns a single T cell receptor (beta chain). The antigen it recognizes is unknown. There are no base qualities to consult, and no much larger clone falls within one base. V loses 2 bases, J loses 6 bases, and the germline ends lie 20 bases apart. The CDR3 measures 17 amino acids from cysteine to phenylalanine. Only the CDR3 DNA stays, 51 bases, in frame from base 1. Based on the germline V gene, the CDR1 and CDR2 sequences are KGHSH and LQKENI. Uninvolved adjacent lung was sampled at least 2 cm away from the tumor margin, and two independent pathologists confirmed that the tissue had no atypia. At diagnosis, peripheral blood, uninvolved tumor-adjacent lung and tumor were collected and were preserved as a mix of fresh-frozen and FFPE material. TCR beta CDR3 regions were sequenced from DNA using the immunoSEQ Assay. The authors processed their data as follows. To compute T cell density, TCR beta template counts were normalized to usable DNA, which was estimated by amplifying housekeeping genes. Richness was estimated using the preseqR package, with extrapolation to 400,000 templates for PBMC samples and to 120,000 templates for tissue samples. Clonality was defined as one minus Pielou's evenness. To identify tissue-enriched TCRs, differential abundance testing was run on productive amino-acid clonotypes with a minimum total count of 5 and an alpha of 0.1. The Jaccard Index and the Morisita Overlap Index were used to measure repertoire overlap between compartments. GLIPH grouped TCR beta CDR3s together with public tetramer-defined viral CDR3s, and a viral motif had to include at least three viral sequences and also show V-gene enrichment. TCRdb obtained this table from immuneACCESS and retained in-frame rearrangements with V and J assigned. These tables miss some clones; where compared with another copy, unresolved V genes account for less than half of the shortfall, and the remainder is unexplained. Clone size and the V and J calls come from that table; the DNA yielded D and trimming. The sample profile shows over 6,000 clones; around 16% of them were found once. The ten most abundant clones make up about 5% of the sample.

The sample is drawn from a study of T cells in localized non-small cell lung cancer (dated by TCRdb to 2018 to 2020). As for the study more broadly: The study examined T cell repertoires in under 300 patients with early-stage NSCLC and compared tumors with uninvolved tumor-adjacent lungs. The cohort was made up of roughly 250 treatment-naive NSCLC patients whose localized lung tumors had been resected. A mean age of roughly 64 years was recorded for the NSCLC patients, of whom 120 to 150 were male and some 100 were female.

Results the study describes overall, beyond this receptor: Higher T cell density in blood was associated with longer overall survival, whereas higher clonality in adjacent lung was associated with shorter survival. Because the study design was exploratory, TCR variables were selected using unadjusted p-values without false-discovery rate correction. Because multi-region tumor sequencing was not done, intratumor heterogeneity could not be ruled out. Of the top 100 tumor clones, a median of 57 were detected in paired uninvolved adjacent lung; approximately 30 were also among that lung's top 100. The highest T cell clonality was observed in uninvolved tumor-adjacent lung, where clonality exceeded that of tumor, suggesting that antigenic responses were more focused in uninvolved tumor-adjacent lung.

In this chain, TRBV18 is recombined with TRBJ1-5, and possibly TRBD1, on 5 matching bases. The receptor was derived from a male donor aged 60 or older with stage II squamous cell lung carcinoma. The sequencing used normal lung tissue next to the tumor, collected before any cancer treatment. CDR3 region: CASSPGSGDHSGQPQHF. At the DNA level, the sequence is TGTGCCAGCTCACCAGGATCGGGGGATCATTCGGGTCAGCCCCAGCATTTT.